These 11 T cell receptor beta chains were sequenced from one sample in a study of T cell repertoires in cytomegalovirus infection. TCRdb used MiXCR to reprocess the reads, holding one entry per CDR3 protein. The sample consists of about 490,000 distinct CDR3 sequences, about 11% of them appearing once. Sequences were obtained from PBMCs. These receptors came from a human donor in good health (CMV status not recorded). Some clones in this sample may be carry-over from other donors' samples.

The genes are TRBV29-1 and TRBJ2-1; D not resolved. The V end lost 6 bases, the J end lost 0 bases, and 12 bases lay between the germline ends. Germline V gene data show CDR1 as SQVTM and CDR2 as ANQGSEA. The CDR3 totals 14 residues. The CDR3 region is CSVEPGFSYNEQFF. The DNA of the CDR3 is TGCAGCGTGGAGCCCGGGTTCTCCTACAATGAGCAGTTCTTC.

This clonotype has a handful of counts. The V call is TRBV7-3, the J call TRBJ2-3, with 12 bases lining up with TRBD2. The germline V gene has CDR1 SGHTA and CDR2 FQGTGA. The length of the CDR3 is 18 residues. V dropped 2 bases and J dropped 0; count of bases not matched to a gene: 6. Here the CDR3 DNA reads TGTGCCAGCAGCTTATATGGCGGGACTAGCGGGAGCACAGATACGCAGTATTTT. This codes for CASSLYGGTSGSTDTQYF.

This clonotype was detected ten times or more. DNA of the CDR3: TGTGCCAGCAGCCGTACAGGGAACACCTACAATGAGCAGTTCTTC. Its translation is CASSRTGNTYNEQFF. V gene TRBV7-6 combines with J gene TRBJ2-1, with a weak D call TRBD1 (6 bases). CDR1 and CDR2 from the germline V gene are SGHVS and FNYEAQ. Trimming took 5 bases from V and 2 from J, leaving 13 bases between them. This CDR3 region has 15 residues.

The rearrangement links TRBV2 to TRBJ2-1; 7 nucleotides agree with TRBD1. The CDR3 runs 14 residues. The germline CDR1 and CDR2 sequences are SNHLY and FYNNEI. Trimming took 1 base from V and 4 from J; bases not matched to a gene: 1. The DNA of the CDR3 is TGTGCCAGCAGTGAAGAGGGGGCGTACAATGAGCAGTTCTTC. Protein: CASSEEGAYNEQFF.

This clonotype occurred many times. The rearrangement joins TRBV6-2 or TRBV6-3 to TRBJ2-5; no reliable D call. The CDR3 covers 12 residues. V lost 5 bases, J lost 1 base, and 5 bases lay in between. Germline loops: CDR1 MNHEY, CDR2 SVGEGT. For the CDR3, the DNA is TGTGCCAGCAGTGAATCCCAAGAGACCCAGTACTTC. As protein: CASSESQETQYF.

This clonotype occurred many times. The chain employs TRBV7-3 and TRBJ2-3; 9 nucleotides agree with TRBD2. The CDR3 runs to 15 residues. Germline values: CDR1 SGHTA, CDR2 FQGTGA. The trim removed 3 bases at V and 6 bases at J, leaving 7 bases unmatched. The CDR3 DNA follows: TGTGCCAGCAGCTTCGGGGGGGCGGGAGGGGATACGCAGTATTTT. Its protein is CASSFGGAGGDTQYF.

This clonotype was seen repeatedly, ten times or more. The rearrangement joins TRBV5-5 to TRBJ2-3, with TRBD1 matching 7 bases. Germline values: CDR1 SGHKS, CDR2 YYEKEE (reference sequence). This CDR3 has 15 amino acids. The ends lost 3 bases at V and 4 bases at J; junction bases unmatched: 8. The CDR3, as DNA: TGTGCCAGCAGCTATGGACAGGAGATAGCAGATACGCAGTATTTT. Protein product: CASSYGQEIADTQYF.

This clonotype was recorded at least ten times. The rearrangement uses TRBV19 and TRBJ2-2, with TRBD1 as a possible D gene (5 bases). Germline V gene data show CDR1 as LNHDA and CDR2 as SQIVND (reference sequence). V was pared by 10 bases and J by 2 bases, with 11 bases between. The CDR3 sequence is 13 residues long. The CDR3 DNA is TGTGCCACCAGGACACCCAACACCGGGGAGCTGTTTTTT. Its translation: CATRTPNTGELFF.

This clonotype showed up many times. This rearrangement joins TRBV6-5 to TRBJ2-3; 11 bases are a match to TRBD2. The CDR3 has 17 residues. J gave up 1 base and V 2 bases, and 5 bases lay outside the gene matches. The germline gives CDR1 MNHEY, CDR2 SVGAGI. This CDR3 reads CASSYPQLAGGTDTQYF. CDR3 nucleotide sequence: TGTGCCAGCAGTTACCCTCAACTAGCGGGGGGCACAGATACGCAGTATTTT.

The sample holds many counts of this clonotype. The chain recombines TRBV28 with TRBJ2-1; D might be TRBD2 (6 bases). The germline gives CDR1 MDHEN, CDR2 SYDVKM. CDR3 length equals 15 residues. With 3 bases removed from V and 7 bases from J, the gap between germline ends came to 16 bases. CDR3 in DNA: TGTGCCAGCAGTTTGGCTAGCGCCAAAGGGAATGAGCAGTTCTTC. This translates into CASSLASAKGNEQFF. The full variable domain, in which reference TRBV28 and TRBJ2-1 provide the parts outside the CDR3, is DVKVTQSSRYLVKRTGEKVFLECVQDMDHENMFWYRQDPGLGLRLIYFSYDVKMKEKGDIPEGYSVSREKKERFSLILESASTNQTSMYLCASSLASAKGNEQFFGPGTRLTVL.

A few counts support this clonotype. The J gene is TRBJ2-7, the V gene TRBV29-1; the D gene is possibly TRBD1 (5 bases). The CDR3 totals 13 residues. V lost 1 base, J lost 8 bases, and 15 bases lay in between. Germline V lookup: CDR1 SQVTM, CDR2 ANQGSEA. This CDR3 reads CSVEVDPQGQQYF. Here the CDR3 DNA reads TGCAGCGTTGAAGTCGACCCCCAGGGTCAGCAGTACTTC.